This paragraph covers one TCR beta chain sequence. The protocol was immunoSEQ multiplex PCR, while the TCRdb copy is restricted to in-frame clones and leaves out a portion. The data hold 110,000 to 150,000 clones, with roughly 90% observed a single time. This entry comes from a study of cytomegalovirus exposure and HLA in healthy donors. Trimming left V 0 bases short and J 6 bases short, with 7 bases between. The CDR3 loop spans 13 amino acids. Germline V gives CDR1 SGDLS, CDR2 YYNGEE. Material: PBMCs. The genes are TRBV9 and TRBJ1-5; D gene unclear. The receptor comes from a man between 18 and 35 years old in good health and CMV-seronegative. DNA for the CDR3: TGTGCCAGCAGCGTAGGGTTTAGTCAGCCCCAGCATTTT. Translation gives CASSVGFSQPQHF. Based on the CDR3 plus reference TRBV9 and TRBJ1-5, the full variable domain is DSGVTQTPKHLITATGQRVTLRCSPRSGDLSVYWYQQSLDQGLQFLIQYYNGEERAKGNILERFSAQQFPDLHSELNLSSLELGDSALYFCASSVGFSQPQHFGDGTRLSIL.